This TCR beta chain was identified during a study of post-analysis software for immune sequencing data. Notes on the study in general: In patients, TRBV5-6, TRBV5-1 and TRBV20-1 belonged to several TRBV segments found more frequently than in controls.

Unique molecular identifiers were present in the TCR beta cDNA libraries. A single record per CDR3 protein comes from TCRdb applying MiXCR to the PCR reads. The sample has roughly 730,000 distinct CDR3 sequences; roughly 30% are singletons. This clonotype was counted only a few times. Its target is not known. Germline-derived CDR1 and CDR2 are SQVTM and ANQGSEA. This CDR3 is built from 17 residues. With 0 bases removed from V and 3 bases from J, the gap between germline ends came to 19 bases. The sample taken for sequencing was blood. The V and J genes are TRBV29-1 and TRBJ2-3, with a weak D call TRBD1 (6 bases). This receptor was taken from a girl between 10 and 17 years old with multiple sclerosis. This CDR3 is CSVEDRGTGSLTDTQYF. CDR3 DNA: TGCAGCGTTGAAGATCGTGGTACAGGGTCCCTTACAGATACGCAGTATTTT.